This TCR beta chain was found in a study of blood T cell repertoires in COVID-19. Across the whole study: In each case, the material was cDNA or gDNA derived from T cells, B-cell-depleted T cells, or PBMCs.

The CDR3 totals 15 residues. The junction had 4 bases not matched to a gene; V was cut back by 2 bases and J by 1 base. Germline values: CDR1 SGHNT, CDR2 YENEEA. Per the original data handling: Amplification of reference gene primers was used by the study to estimate nucleated cell counts. Sequencing was performed with immunoSEQ multiplex PCR; in TCRdb, only in-frame clones are kept and a portion is missing. D and trimming come from the DNA, and the V and J calls and clone size come from that table. The sample lists 310,000 or so clones, around 90% occurring once. This sequence originates from a man aged 25 to 40 with COVID-19, enrolled during active disease. Sequencing used peripheral blood. The rearrangement joins TRBV11-3 to TRBJ1-1, with TRBD1 identical over 7 bases. The CDR3 sequence is CASSLTGTANTEAFF. The CDR3 DNA follows: TGTGCCAGCAGCTTAACTGGGACAGCGAACACTGAAGCTTTCTTT.